This T cell receptor (beta chain) is drawn from a study of CD8+CD57+ T cells in acquired aplastic anemia. Study details: Across the sorted CD4+ and CD8+ cells, DNA amounts averaged approximately 3.1 ug. Where healthy donors were concerned, CD4+ cells averaged about 10 million reads. Overall study findings and caveats: Patients shared around 30 CD8+ CDR3 sequences with controls. Statistical testing detected no significant gap in CD8+ Simpson's diversity between patients and controls.

TCR beta VDJ combinations and CDR3 sequences were profiled from genomic DNA. TCRdb redid the calling of the reads with MiXCR, one entry per CDR3 protein. The sample consists of roughly 160,000 distinct CDR3 sequences, approximately 60% of them appearing once. Germline assignment: CDR1 SGHVS and CDR2 FQNEAQ. The CDR3 covers 15 residues. V lost 1 base, J lost 3 bases, and 11 bases lay in between. This clonotype was seen a few times. No antigen is known for it. The TCR originated in a human donor in good health. The V and J genes are TRBV7-8 and TRBJ2-3; D might be TRBD1 (5 bases). Sequenced material: sorted CD4+, CD8+, or CD8+CD57+ T cells (not recorded which) from PBMCs. CDR3 nucleotides: TGTGCCAGCAGCTTAGTTGGCCAGGGTACAGATACGCAGTATTTT. Translation: CASSLVGQGTDTQYF.